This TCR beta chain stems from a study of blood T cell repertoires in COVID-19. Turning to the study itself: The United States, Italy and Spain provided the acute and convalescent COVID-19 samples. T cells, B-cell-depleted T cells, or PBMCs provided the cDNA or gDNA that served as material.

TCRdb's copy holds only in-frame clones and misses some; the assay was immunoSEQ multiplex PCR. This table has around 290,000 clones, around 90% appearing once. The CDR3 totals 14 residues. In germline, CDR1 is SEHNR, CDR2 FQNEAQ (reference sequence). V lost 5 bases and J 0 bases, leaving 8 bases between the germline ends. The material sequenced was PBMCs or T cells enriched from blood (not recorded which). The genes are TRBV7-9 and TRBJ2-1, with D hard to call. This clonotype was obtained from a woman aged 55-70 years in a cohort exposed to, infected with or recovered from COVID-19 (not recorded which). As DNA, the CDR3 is TGTGCCAGCAGCAAAGAGAGCTCCTACAATGAGCAGTTCTTC. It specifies CASSKESSYNEQFF.